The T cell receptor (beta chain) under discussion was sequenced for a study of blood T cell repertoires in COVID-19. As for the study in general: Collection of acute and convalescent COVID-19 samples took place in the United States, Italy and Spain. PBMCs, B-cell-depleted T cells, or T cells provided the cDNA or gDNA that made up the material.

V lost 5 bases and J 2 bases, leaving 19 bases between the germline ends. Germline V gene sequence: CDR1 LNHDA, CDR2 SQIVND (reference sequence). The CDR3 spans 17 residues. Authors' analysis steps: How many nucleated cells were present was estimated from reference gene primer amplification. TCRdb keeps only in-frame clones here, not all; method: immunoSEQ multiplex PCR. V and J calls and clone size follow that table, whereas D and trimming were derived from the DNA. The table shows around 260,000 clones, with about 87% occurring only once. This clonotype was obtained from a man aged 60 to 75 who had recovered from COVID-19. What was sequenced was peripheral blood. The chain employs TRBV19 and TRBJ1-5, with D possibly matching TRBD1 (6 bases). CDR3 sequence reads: CASSQEARGWGNQPQHF. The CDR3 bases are TGTGCCAGTAGTCAAGAGGCCAGGGGTTGGGGCAATCAGCCCCAGCATTTT.